Included here is one T cell receptor (beta chain) sequence, with context. Original handling: Amplification from reference gene primers served as the basis for estimated nucleated cell counts. Generated by immunoSEQ multiplex PCR, the TCRdb table keeps only in-frame clones and is missing some. V and J calls plus clone size are reproduced from that table; the DNA served to infer D and trimming. The table shows over 45,000 clones, with roughly 84% occurring only once. V shed 0 bases and J 10 bases; nucleotides not matched to a gene: 4. The CDR3 loop spans 14 amino acids. Germline assignment: CDR1 SGHDT and CDR2 YYEEEE. This entry is derived from a study of blood T cell repertoires in COVID-19. At the level of the study: The United States, Italy and Spain supplied acute and convalescent COVID-19 samples. PBMCs, B-cell-depleted T cells, or T cells were the source of the cDNA or gDNA that made up the material.

The receptor comes from a man aged 50 or older with active COVID-19. The J gene is TRBJ1-6, the V gene TRBV5-6, with 7 bases aligning to TRBD1. Specimen: peripheral blood. The CDR3 DNA is TGTGCCAGCAGCTTGGACAGGGGTCTGTCACCCCTCCACTTT. Translated, it gives CASSLDRGLSPLHF.